The clone carrying this TCR beta chain was recorded at least ten times. The data originate from a study of blood T cells in healthy people across ages. Ranging in age from roughly 6 to 95, the donors were healthy Caucasian individuals from Russia. CDR1 is DFQATT, CDR2 SNEGSKA, per germline (reference sequence). CDR3 length: 14 residues. V lost 5 bases and J lost 2; bases outside the gene matches: 4. Through a sample-barcoded 5' primer and a J-beta primer mix, a second PCR was run for roughly 6 to 12 cycles. TCRdb processed the 5' RACE reads anew with MiXCR; each CDR3 protein has one entry. This sample has 850,000 or so distinct CDR3 sequences; around 28% occur once, and the top ten carry roughly 17%.

This chain links TRBV20-1 with TRBJ2-1; TRBD2 agrees at 9 bases. The sequencing input was blood. The clonotype comes from a woman aged 80 or older in good health. The CDR3 region is CSAVSGGTYNEQFF. The DNA of the CDR3 is TGCAGTGCTGTTAGCGGGGGCACCTACAATGAGCAGTTCTTC.